The sequence of this TCR beta chain was determined in a study of blood T cell repertoires in COVID-19. Study information: Samples of COVID-19 (acute and convalescent) were obtained from the United States, Italy and Spain. From T cells, B-cell-depleted T cells, or PBMCs came the material, which was cDNA or gDNA.

This CDR3 comprises 14 residues. Germline CDR1 is KGHSH and CDR2 is LQKENI. V was pared by 1 base and J by 5 bases, with 8 bases between. In terms of age and location, participants ranged from about 18 to 89 years and lived in about 25 US areas. This table comes from immunoSEQ multiplex PCR, and its TCRdb copy is limited to in-frame clones, with some not included. The sample has 150,000 to 200,000 clones, 84% seen once. Material: PBMCs or T cells enriched from blood (not recorded which). This TCR was recovered from a man in his forties or fifties who had recovered from COVID-19. The V and J genes are TRBV18 and TRBJ2-2; tentative D call: TRBD1 (6 bases). The CDR3, as DNA: TGTGCCAGCTCACCACAGCAGGGGACCGGGGAGCTGTTTTTT. As protein: CASSPQQGTGELFF. Based on the CDR3 plus reference TRBV18 and TRBJ2-2, the full variable domain is NAGVMQNPRHLVRRRGQEARLRCSPMKGHSHVYWYRQLPEEGLKFMVYLQKENIIDESGMPKERFSAEFPKEGPSILRIQQVVRGDSAAYFCASSPQQGTGELFFGEGSRLTVL.